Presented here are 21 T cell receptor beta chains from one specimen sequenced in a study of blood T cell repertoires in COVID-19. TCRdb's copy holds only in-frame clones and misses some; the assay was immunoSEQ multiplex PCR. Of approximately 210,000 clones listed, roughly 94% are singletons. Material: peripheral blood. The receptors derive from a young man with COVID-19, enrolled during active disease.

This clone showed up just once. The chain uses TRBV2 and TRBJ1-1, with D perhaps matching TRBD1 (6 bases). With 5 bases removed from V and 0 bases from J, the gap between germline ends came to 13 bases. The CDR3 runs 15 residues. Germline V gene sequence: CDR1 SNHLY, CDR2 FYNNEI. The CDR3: CASSSGGQLNTEAFF. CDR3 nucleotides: TGTGCCAGCAGTTCAGGCGGACAGCTGAACACTGAAGCTTTCTTT.

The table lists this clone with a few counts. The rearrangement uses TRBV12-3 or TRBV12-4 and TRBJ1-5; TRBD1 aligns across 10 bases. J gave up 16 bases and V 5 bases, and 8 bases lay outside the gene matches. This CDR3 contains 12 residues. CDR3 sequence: CASSQGTGANHF. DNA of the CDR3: TGTGCCAGCAGTCAAGGGACAGGGGCCAACCATTTT.

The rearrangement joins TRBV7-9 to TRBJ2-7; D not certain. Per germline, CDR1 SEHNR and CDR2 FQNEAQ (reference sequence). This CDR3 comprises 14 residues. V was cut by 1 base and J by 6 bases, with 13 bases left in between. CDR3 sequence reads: CASSLENSFGEQYF. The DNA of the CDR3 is TGTGCCAGCAGCTTAGAAAACTCCTTTGGCGAGCAGTACTTC.

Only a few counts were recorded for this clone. The CDR3 DNA reads TGTGCCATCAGTGAGATGGGGGGGAATAATCAGCCCCAGCATTTT. As protein: CAISEMGGNNQPQHF. The chain uses TRBV10-3 and TRBJ1-5; D perhaps matches TRBD1 (5 bases). The length of the CDR3 is 15 residues. Looked up from germline, CDR1 is ENHRY and CDR2 is SYGVKD. Deletions cut 2 bases from V and 4 bases from J, with 12 bases between.

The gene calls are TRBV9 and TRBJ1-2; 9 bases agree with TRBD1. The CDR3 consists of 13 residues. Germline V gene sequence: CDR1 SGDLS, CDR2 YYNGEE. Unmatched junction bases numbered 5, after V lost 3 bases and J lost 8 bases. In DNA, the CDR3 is TGTGCCAGCAGCGGGACAGGGGAGGGAGGCTACACCTTC. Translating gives CASSGTGEGGYTF. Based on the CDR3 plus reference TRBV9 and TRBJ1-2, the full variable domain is DSGVTQTPKHLITATGQRVTLRCSPRSGDLSVYWYQQSLDQGLQFLIQYYNGEERAKGNILERFSAQQFPDLHSELNLSSLELGDSALYFCASSGTGEGGYTFGSGTRLTVV.

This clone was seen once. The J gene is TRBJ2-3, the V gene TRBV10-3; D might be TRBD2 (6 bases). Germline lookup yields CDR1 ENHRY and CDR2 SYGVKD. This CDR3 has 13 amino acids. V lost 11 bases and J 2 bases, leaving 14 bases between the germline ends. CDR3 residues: CAAAGSPTDTQYF. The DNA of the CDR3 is TGTGCCGCGGCGGGGTCCCCCACAGATACGCAGTATTTT.

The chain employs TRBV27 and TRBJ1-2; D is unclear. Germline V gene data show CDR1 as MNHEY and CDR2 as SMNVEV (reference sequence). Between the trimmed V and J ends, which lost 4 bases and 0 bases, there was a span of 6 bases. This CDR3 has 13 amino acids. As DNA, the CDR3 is TGTGCCAGCAGTTACAAAGCTAACTATGGCTACACCTTC. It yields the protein CASSYKANYGYTF.

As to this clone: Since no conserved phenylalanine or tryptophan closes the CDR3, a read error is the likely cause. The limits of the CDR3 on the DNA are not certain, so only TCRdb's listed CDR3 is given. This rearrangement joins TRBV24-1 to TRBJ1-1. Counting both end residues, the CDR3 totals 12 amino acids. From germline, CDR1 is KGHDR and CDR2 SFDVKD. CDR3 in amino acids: CATSDLRRGIRG.

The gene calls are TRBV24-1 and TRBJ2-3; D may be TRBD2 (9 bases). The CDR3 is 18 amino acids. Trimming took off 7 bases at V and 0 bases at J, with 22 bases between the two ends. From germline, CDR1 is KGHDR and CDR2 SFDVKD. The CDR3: CATRDRDERGASTDTQYF. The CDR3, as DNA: TGTGCCACCAGGGACAGGGACGAGCGGGGGGCCAGCACAGATACGCAGTATTTT.

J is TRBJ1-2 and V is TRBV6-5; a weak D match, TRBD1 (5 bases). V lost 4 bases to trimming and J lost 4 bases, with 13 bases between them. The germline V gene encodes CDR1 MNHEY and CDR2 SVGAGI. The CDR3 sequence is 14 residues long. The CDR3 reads CASSSPRRGYGYTF. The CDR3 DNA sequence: TGTGCCAGCAGTTCCCCCCGAAGGGGCTATGGCTACACCTTC.

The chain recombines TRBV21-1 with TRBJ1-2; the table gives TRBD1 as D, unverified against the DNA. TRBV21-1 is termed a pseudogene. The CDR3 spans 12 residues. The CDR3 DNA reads TGTGCCAGCACCCGACAGGGCTATGGCTACACCTTC. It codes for CASTRQGYGYTF.

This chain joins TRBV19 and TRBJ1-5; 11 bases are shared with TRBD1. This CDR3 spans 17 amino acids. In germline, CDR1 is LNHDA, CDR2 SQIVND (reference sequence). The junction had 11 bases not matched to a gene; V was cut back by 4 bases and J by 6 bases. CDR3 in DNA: TGTGCCAGTAGTAAAGGGTTTAAGGACAGGGGGCCTCAGCCCCAGCATTTT. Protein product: CASSKGFKDRGPQPQHF.

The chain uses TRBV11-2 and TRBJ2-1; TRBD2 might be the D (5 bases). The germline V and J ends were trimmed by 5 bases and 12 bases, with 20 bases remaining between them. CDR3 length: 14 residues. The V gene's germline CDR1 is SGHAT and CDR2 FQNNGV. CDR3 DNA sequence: TGTGCCAGCAGCGTTAATACCTTGCGGGCCTCGCAGTTCTTC. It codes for CASSVNTLRASQFF.

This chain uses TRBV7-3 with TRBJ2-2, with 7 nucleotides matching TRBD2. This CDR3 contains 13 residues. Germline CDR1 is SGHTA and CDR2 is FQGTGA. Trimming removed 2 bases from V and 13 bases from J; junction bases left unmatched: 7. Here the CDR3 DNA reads TGTGCCAGCAGCTTATCATCTAGCGGTGGGCTGTTTTTT. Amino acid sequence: CASSLSSSGGLFF.

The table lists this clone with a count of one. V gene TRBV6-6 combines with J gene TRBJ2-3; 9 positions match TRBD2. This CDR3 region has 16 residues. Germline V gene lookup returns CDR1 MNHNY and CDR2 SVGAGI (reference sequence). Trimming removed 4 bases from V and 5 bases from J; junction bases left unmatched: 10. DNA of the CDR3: TGTGCCAGCAGTTGGCCGAGGCGGGGGGGCCTAGATACGCAGTATTTT. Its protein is CASSWPRRGGLDTQYF.

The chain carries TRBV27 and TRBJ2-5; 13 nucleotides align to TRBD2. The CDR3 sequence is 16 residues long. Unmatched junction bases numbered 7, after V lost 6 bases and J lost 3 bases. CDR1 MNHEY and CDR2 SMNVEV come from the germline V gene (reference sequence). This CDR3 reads CASRRTTSGGKETQYF. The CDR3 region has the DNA TGTGCCAGCAGGCGGACGACTAGCGGGGGGAAAGAGACCCAGTACTTC.

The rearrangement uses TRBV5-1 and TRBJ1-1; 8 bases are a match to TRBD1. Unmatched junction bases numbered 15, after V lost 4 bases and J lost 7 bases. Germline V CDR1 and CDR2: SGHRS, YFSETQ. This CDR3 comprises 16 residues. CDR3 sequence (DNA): TGCGCCAGCAGCCCTACACACATGACAGGGGCGGGTGAAGCTTTCTTT. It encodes CASSPTHMTGAGEAFF.

The DNA for the CDR3 is TGTGCCAGCAGCCCGACGGGGACTGAAGCTTTCTTT. Amino acids: CASSPTGTEAFF. The genes are TRBV11-1 and TRBJ1-1; D remains ambiguous. Germline V gives CDR1 SGHAT, CDR2 FQDESV (reference sequence). CDR3 length: 12 residues. The germline V and J ends were trimmed by 5 bases and 5 bases, with 9 bases remaining between them.

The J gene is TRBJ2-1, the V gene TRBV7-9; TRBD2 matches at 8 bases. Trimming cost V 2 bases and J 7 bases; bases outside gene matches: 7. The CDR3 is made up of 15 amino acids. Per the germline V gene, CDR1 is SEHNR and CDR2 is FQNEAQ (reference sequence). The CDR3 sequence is CASSLPGGAFNEQFF. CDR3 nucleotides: TGTGCCAGCAGCTTACCCGGGGGGGCCTTTAATGAGCAGTTCTTC.

CDR3 in DNA: TGTGCCAGCAGCGTAGTTCCCGGGAGGTATGGCTACACCTTC. This gives the protein CASSVVPGRYGYTF. This sequence joins TRBV9 and TRBJ1-2; no clear D. Trimming shortened V by 0 bases and J by 5 bases, and 11 bases separated the two germline ends. CDR3 length equals 14 residues. Germline V gives CDR1 SGDLS, CDR2 YYNGEE. The complete variable domain, with remaining parts taken from reference TRBV9 and TRBJ1-2, reads DSGVTQTPKHLITATGQRVTLRCSPRSGDLSVYWYQQSLDQGLQFLIQYYNGEERAKGNILERFSAQQFPDLHSELNLSSLELGDSALYFCASSVVPGRYGYTFGSGTRLTVV.

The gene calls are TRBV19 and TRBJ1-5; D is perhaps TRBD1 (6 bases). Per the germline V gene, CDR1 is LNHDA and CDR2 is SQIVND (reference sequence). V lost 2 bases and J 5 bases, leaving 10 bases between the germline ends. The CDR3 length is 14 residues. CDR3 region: CASSITGSDQPQHF. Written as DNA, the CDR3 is TGTGCCAGTAGTATAACAGGGTCGGATCAGCCCCAGCATTTT. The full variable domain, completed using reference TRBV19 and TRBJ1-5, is DGGITQSPKYLFRKEGQNVTLSCEQNLNHDAMYWYRQDPGQGLRLIYYSQIVNDFQKGDIAEGYSVSREKKESFPLTVTSAQKNPTAFYLCASSITGSDQPQHFGDGTRLSIL.